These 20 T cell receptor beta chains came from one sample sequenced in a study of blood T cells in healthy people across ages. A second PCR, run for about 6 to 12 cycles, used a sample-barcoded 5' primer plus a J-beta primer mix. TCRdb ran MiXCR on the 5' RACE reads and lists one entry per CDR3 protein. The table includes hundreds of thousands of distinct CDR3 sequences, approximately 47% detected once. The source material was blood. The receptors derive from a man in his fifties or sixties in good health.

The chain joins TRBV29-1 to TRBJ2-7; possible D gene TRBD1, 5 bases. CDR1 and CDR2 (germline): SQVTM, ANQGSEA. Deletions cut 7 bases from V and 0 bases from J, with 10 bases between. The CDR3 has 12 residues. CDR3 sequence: CSAFGHSYEQYF. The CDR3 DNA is TGCAGCGCCTTCGGACACTCCTACGAGCAGTACTTC.

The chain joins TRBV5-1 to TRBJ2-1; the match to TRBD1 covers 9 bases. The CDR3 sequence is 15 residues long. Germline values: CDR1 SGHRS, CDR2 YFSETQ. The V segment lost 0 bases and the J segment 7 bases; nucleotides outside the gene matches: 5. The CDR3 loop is CASSLGDRDGNEQFF. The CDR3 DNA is TGCGCCAGCAGCTTGGGGGACAGGGATGGTAATGAGCAGTTCTTC.

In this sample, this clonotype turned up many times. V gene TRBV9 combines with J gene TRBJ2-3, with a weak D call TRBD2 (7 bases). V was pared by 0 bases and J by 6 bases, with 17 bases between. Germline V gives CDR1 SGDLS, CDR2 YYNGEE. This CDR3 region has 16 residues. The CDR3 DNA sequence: TGTGCCAGCAGCGTAGAGAGGGGGGGCTGGAGGGATACGCAGTATTTT. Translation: CASSVERGGWRDTQYF.

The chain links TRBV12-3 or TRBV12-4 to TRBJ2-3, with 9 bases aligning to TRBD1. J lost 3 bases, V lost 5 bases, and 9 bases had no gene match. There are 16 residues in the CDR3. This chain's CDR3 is CASSNSGTGRTDTQYF. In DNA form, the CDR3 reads TGTGCCAGCAGTAACTCCGGGACAGGGAGGACAGATACGCAGTATTTT.

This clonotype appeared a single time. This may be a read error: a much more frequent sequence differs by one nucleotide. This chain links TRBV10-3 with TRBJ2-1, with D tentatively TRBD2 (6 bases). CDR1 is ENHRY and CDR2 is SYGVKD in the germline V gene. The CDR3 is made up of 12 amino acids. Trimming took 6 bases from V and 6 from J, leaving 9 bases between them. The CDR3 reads CAIRDSGNEQFF. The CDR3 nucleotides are TGTGCCATCAGGGATAGCGGCAATGAGCAGTTCTTC.

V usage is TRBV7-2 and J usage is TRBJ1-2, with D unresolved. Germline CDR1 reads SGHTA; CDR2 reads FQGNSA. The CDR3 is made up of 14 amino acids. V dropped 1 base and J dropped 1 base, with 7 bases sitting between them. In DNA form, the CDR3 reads TGTGCCAGCAGCTTAGGGTGGGTTAACTATGGCTACACCTTC. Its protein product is CASSLGWVNYGYTF. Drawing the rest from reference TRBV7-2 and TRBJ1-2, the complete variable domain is GAGVSQSPSNKVTEKGKDVELRCDPISGHTALYWYRQSLGQGLEFLIYFQGNSAPDKSGLPSDRFSAERTGGSVSTLTIQRTQQEDSAVYLCASSLGWVNYGYTFGSGTRLTVV.

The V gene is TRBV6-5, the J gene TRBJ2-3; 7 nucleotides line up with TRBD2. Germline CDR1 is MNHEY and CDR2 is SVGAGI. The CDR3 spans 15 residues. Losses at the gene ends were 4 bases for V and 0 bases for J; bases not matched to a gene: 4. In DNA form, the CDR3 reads TGTGCCAGCAGTTCCCAGCGGGGAAGCACAGATACGCAGTATTTT. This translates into CASSSQRGSTDTQYF.

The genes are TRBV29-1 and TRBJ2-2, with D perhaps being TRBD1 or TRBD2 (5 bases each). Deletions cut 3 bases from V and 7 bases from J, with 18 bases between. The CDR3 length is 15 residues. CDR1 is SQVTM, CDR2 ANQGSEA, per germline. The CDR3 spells CSVDLVGPSGGELFF. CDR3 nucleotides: TGCAGCGTTGACCTCGTGGGACCCTCAGGCGGGGAGCTGTTTTTT.

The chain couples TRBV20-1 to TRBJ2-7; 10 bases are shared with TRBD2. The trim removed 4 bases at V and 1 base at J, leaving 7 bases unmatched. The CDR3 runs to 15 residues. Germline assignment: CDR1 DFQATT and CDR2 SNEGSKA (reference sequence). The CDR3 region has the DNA TGCAGTGCTAATGGACTAGCGGAGTTATCCTACGAGCAGTACTTC. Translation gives CSANGLAELSYEQYF.

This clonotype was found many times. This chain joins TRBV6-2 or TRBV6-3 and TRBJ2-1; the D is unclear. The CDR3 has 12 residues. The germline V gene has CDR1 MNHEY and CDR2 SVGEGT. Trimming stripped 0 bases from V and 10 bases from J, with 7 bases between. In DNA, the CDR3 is TGTGCCAGCAGTTACTCCTCAATGGAGCAGTTCTTC. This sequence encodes CASSYSSMEQFF.

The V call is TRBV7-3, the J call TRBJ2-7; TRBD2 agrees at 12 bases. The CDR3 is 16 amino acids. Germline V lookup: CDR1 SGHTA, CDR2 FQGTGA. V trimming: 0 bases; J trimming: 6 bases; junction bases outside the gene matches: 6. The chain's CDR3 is CASSLTLAGGSREQYF. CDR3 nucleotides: TGTGCCAGCAGCTTAACCCTAGCGGGAGGGTCTCGCGAGCAGTACTTC. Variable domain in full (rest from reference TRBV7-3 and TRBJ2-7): GAGVSQTPSNKVTEKGKYVELRCDPISGHTALYWYRQSLGQGPEFLIYFQGTGAADDSGLPNDRFFAVRPEGSVSTLKIQRTERGDSAVYLCASSLTLAGGSREQYFGPGTRLTVT.

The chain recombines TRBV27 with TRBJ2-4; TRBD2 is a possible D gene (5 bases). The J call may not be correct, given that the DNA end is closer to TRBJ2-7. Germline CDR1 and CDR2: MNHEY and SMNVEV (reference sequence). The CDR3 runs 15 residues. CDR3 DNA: TGTGCCAGCAGTTTATTGAGGGTCCAGACTTACGAGCAGTACTTC. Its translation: CASSLLRVQTYEQYF.

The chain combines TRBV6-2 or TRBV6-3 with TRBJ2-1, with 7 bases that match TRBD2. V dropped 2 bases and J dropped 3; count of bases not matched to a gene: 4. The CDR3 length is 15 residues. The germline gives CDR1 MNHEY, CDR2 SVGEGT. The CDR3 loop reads CASSYGREYYNEQFF. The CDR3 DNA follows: TGTGCCAGCAGTTACGGGCGGGAGTACTACAATGAGCAGTTCTTC.

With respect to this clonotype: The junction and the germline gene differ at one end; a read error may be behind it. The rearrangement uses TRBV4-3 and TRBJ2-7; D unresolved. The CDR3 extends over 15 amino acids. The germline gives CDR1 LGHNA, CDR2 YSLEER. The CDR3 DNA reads TGCGCCAGCAGTCAAGGCATAAGCAGCTCCTACGAGCAGTACTTC. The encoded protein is CASSQGISSSYEQYF.

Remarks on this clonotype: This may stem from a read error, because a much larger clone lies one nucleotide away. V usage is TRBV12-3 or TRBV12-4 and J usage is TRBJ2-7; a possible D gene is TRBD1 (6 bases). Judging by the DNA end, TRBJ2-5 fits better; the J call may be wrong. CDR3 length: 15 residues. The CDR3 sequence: CASSLRGTRVETQYF. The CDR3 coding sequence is TGTGCCAGCAGTCTCAGGGGTACGAGGGTGGAGACCCAGTACTTC.

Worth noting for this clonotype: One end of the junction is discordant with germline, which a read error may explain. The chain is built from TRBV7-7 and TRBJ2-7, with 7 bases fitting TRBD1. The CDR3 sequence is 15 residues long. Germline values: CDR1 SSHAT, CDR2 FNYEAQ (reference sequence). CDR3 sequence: CASSLATGEGNEQYF. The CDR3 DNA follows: TGTGCTAGCAGCTTAGCTACAGGGGAAGGCAATGAGCAGTACTTC.

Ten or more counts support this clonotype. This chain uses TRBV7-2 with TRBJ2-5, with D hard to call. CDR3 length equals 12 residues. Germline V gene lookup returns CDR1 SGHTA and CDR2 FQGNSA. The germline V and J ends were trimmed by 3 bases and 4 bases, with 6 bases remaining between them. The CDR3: CASSFSPETQYF. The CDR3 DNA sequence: TGTGCCAGCAGCTTTTCCCCAGAGACCCAGTACTTC.

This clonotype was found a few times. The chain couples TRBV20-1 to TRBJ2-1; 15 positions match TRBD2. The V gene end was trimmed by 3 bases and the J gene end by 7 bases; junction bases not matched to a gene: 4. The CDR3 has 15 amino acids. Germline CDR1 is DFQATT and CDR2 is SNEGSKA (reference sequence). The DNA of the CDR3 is TGCAGTGCTAGGGGACTAGCGGGGGGTAAAAATGAGCAGTTCTTC. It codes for CSARGLAGGKNEQFF.

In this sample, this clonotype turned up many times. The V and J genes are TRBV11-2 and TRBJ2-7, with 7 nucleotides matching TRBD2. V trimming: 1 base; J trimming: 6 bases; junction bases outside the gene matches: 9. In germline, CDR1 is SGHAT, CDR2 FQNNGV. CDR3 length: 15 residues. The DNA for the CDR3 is TGTGCCAGCAGCTTAGGAGGACTAGACGGGATCGAGCAGTACTTC. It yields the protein CASSLGGLDGIEQYF.

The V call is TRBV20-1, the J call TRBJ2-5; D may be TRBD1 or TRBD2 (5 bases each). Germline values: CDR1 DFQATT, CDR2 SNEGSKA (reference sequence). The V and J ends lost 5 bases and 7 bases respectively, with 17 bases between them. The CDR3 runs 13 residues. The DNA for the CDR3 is TGCAGTGCTCTCCGGCGTGGGGGAAGGACCCAGTACTTC. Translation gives CSALRRGGRTQYF.